This TCR beta chain was sequenced for a study of blood T cell repertoires in COVID-19. Study summary: Samples of COVID-19 (acute and convalescent) were obtained from the United States, Italy and Spain. T cells, B-cell-depleted T cells, or PBMCs supplied cDNA or gDNA.

V was cut by 2 bases and J by 0 bases, with 11 bases left in between. Germline loops: CDR1 SGHVS, CDR2 FQNEAQ. This CDR3 has 16 residues. Authors' analysis steps: Amplification with reference gene primers provided the estimates of nucleated cell counts. Clones were read by immunoSEQ multiplex PCR, and TCRdb kept only the in-frame ones, dropping some. The V and J calls and clone size were taken over from that table, and D and trimming were inferred from the DNA. This repertoire shows about 220,000 clones, around 82% found once; its top ten account for roughly 2.5%. This chain connects TRBV7-8 to TRBJ1-3; D unclear. This receptor was obtained from a woman aged 40 to 50 with active or convalescent COVID-19. The source material was peripheral blood. The DNA for the CDR3 is TGTGCCAGCAGCTTATATCGCGCCTACTCTGGAAACACCATATATTTT. Its protein product is CASSLYRAYSGNTIYF. The variable domain in full, with the rest retrieved from reference TRBV7-8 and TRBJ1-3, is GAGVSQSPRYKVAKRGQDVALRCDPISGHVSLFWYQQALGQGPEFLTYFQNEAQLDKSGLPSDRFFAERPEGSVSTLKIQRTQQEDSAVYLCASSLYRAYSGNTIYFGEGSWLTVV.